This TCR beta chain came from a study of blood T cell repertoires in COVID-19. Whole-study context: Material from acute and convalescent COVID-19 was sourced from the United States, Italy and Spain. PBMCs, B-cell-depleted T cells, or T cells provided the cDNA or gDNA that made up the material.

The CDR3 loop spans 15 amino acids. Trimming left V 0 bases short and J 0 bases short, with 6 bases between. The germline V gene encodes CDR1 ENHRY and CDR2 SYGVKD. Under the authors' procedure: Amplification with reference gene primers provided the estimates of nucleated cell counts. Libraries were prepared by immunoSEQ multiplex PCR; TCRdb keeps only in-frame clonotypes and omits some of them. V and J calls plus clone size are reproduced from that table; the DNA served to infer D and trimming. Of approximately 340,000 clones detected, around 88% appear once; the ten largest clones hold about 3%. The TCR comes from a young man with active or convalescent COVID-19. The chain uses TRBV10-3 and TRBJ1-3; D is ambiguous. Sequenced: peripheral blood. CDR3 sequence reads: CAISESTDSGNTIYF. The CDR3 coding sequence is TGTGCCATCAGTGAGTCGACTGACTCTGGAAACACCATATATTTT.